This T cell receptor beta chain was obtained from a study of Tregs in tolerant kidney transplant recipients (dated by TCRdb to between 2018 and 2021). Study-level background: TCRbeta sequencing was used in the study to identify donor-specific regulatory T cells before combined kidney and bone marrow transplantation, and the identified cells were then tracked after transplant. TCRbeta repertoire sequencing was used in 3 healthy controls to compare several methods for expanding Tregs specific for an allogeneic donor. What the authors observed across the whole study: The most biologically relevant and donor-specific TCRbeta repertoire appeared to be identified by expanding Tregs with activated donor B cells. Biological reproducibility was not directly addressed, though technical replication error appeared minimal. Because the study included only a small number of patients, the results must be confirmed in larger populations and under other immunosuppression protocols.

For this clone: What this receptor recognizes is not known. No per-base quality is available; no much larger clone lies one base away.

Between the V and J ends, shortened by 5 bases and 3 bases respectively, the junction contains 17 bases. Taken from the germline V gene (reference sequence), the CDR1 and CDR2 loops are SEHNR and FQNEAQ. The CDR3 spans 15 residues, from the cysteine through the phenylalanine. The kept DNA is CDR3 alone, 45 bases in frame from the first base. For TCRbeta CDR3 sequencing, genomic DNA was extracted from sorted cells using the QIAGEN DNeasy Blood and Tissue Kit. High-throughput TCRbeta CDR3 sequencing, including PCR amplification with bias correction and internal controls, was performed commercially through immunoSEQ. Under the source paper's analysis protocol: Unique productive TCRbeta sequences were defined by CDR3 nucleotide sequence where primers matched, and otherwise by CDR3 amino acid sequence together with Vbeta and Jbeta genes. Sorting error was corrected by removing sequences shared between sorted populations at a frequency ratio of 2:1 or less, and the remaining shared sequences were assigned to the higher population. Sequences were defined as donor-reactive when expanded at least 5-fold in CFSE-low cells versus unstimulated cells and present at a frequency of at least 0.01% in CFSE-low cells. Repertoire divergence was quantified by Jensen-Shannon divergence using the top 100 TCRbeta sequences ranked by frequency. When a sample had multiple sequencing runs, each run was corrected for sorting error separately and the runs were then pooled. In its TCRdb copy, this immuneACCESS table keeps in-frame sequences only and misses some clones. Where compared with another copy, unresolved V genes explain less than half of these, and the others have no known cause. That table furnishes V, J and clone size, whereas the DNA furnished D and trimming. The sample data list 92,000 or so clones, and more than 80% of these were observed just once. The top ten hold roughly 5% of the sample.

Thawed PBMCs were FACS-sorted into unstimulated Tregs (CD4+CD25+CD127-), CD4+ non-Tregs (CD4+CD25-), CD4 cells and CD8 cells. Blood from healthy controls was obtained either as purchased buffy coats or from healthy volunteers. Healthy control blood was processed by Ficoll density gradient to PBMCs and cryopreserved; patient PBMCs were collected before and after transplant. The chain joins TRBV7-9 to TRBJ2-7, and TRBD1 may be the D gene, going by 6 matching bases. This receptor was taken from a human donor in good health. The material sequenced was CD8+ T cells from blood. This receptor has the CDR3 CASSPALGAFYEQYF. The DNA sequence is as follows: TGTGCCAGCAGCCCCGCGTTGGGGGCCTTCTACGAGCAGTACTTC. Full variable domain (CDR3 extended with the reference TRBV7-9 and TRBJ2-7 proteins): DTGVSQNPRHKITKRGQNVTFRCDPISEHNRLYWYRQTLGQGPEFLTYFQNEAQLEKSRLLSDRFSAERPKGSFSTLEIQRTEQGDSAMYLCASSPALGAFYEQYFGPGTRLTVT.